The 5 T cell receptor beta chains below come from one sample, sequenced in a study of OX40 agonist ivuxolimab in advanced cancers. Using immunoSEQ multiplex PCR, the repertoire was profiled, and TCRdb retains in-frame clones only, with some absent. The sample consists of some 78,000 clones, 88% of them appearing once. Material: CD4+ or CD8+ T cells sorted from blood, obtained in a trial of the OX40 agonist ivuxolimab. These TCRs come from an adult with an advanced solid tumor such as melanoma, head and neck, liver or kidney cancer.

V gene TRBV27 combines with J gene TRBJ2-1, with D possibly TRBD2 on 7 matching bases. This CDR3 spans 15 amino acids. The V and J ends lost 3 bases and 5 bases respectively, with 14 bases between them. The germline V gene has CDR1 MNHEY and CDR2 SMNVEV (reference sequence). CDR3: CASSFQGRGHNEQFF. CDR3 bases: TGTGCCAGCAGTTTTCAGGGGAGGGGACACAATGAGCAGTTCTTC.

This clone was found once. The V and J genes are TRBV11-1 and TRBJ2-5; TRBD1 might be the D (5 bases). V gave up 4 bases and J gave up 8 bases, with 17 bases separating them. The germline gives CDR1 SGHAT, CDR2 FQDESV (reference sequence). The CDR3 contains 14 residues. This CDR3 reads CASSSDRLRSTQYF. CDR3 sequence (DNA): TGTGCCAGCAGCTCCGACAGACTGCGATCAACCCAGTACTTC.

This clone was seen more than once but under ten times. The chain recombines TRBV9 with TRBJ2-7; 7 nucleotides align to TRBD1. V lost 5 bases and J lost 3; bases outside the gene matches: 11. The CDR3 is 15 amino acids. CDR1 and CDR2 from the germline V gene are SGDLS and YYNGEE. The CDR3 spells CASSPGGTSGYEQYF. In DNA, the CDR3 is TGTGCCAGCAGTCCAGGGGGTACATCGGGCTACGAGCAGTACTTC.

The chain uses TRBV18 and TRBJ2-1, with 8 bases matching TRBD1. The trim removed 5 bases at V and 2 bases at J, leaving 5 bases unmatched. This CDR3 comprises 15 residues. Germline CDR1 is KGHSH and CDR2 is LQKENI. For the CDR3, the DNA is TGTGCCAGCTCAAAGGACAGGGTAACCTACAATGAGCAGTTCTTC. Its protein is CASSKDRVTYNEQFF.

V gene TRBV9 combines with J gene TRBJ2-7; D gene uncertain. Germline assignment: CDR1 SGDLS and CDR2 YYNGEE. CDR3 size: 15 residues. Trimming stripped 0 bases from V and 0 bases from J, with 10 bases between. In DNA form, the CDR3 reads TGTGCCAGCAGCGTAGGGCAGCACAGCTCCTACGAGCAGTACTTC. Protein product: CASSVGQHSSYEQYF.